One and the same sample provided the 21 T cell receptor beta chains below, sequenced in a study of vaccination and CD4 T cells after COVID-19. Described treatment: 10-day PBMC culture with coronavirus spike peptide pools or control peptides (ViraFEST assay). CD4+ T cells that came from the unexposed donor were collected before the COVID-19 pandemic (2011-2018). CD4+ T cells that had been cultured provided DNA sequenced with the Oncomine TCR Beta short-read assay. TCRdb recomputed calls from the PCR reads with MiXCR, one row per CDR3 protein. This sample has thousands of distinct CDR3 sequences; about half occur once, and the top ten carry roughly 36%. For these receptors, no antigen is known. Specimen: CD4+ T cells from blood, cultured in vitro. The receptors originated from a human donor in good health.

The DNA for the CDR3 is TGTGCCAGCAGCCGGGACAGGGAGGAGTACTATGGCTACACCTTC. It encodes CASSRDREEYYGYTF. The rearrangement links TRBV7-2 to TRBJ1-2; 9 positions match TRBD1. Germline V gene lookup returns CDR1 SGHTA and CDR2 FQGNSA. The CDR3 runs to 15 residues. Trimming at V came to 5 bases and at J to 3 bases, leaving 7 bases not matched to a gene.

The table lists this clonotype with a few counts. In DNA form, the CDR3 reads TGTGCCAGCAGTTTCGGGGACTACCACTACAATGAGCAGTTCTTC. Translation gives CASSFGDYHYNEQFF. This chain uses TRBV12-3 or TRBV12-4 with TRBJ2-1; TRBD2 matches at 7 bases. The J segment lost 3 bases and the V segment lost 3 bases, leaving 5 bases of the junction unmatched. The CDR3 loop spans 15 amino acids.

CDR3 sequence (DNA): TGTGCCAGCAGCCTCCGATTTGCGGAGACCCAGTACTTC. Protein sequence: CASSLRFAETQYF. The chain couples TRBV7-3 to TRBJ2-5; no clear D gene. Germline-derived CDR1 and CDR2 are SGHTA and FQGTGA. This CDR3 spans 13 amino acids. V was trimmed by 5 bases and J by 5 bases, leaving 12 bases between them.

The genes are TRBV19 and TRBJ1-4; 8 nucleotides agree with TRBD1. CDR1 is LNHDA and CDR2 is SQIVND in the germline V gene (reference sequence). The CDR3 extends over 13 amino acids. Trimming took 11 bases from V and 3 from J; bases not matched to a gene: 5. The CDR3 DNA reads TGTGCCCCCGTGGACAGGGCTAATGAAAAACTGTTTTTT. This sequence encodes CAPVDRANEKLFF.

This clonotype was found a few times. The chain has TRBV20-1 and TRBJ1-2, with D unclear. Trimming pared 4 bases from V and 4 bases from J, leaving 7 bases between. CDR1 and CDR2 from the germline V gene are DFQATT and SNEGSKA (reference sequence). This CDR3 region has 11 residues. CDR3 nucleotide sequence: TGCAGTGCTAACCGCTTCTATGGCTACACCTTC. Its translation is CSANRFYGYTF.

V gene TRBV12-3 or TRBV12-4 combines with J gene TRBJ1-2, with D possibly being TRBD1 (6 bases). The CDR3 is made up of 11 amino acids. The V gene lost 5 bases and the J gene lost 8 bases, with 9 bases spanning the gap. CDR3: CASSRGQGYTF. CDR3 DNA sequence: TGTGCCAGCAGTCGCGGACAGGGCTACACCTTC.

This rearrangement joins TRBV29-1 to TRBJ1-1, with a weak D call TRBD1 (6 bases). Germline CDR1 reads SQVTM; CDR2 reads ANQGSEA. CDR3 length equals 11 residues. Deletions cut 7 bases from V and 3 bases from J, with 9 bases between. The chain's CDR3 is CSGNRDTEAFF. In DNA, the CDR3 is TGCAGCGGTAACAGGGACACTGAAGCTTTCTTT.

This clonotype has just a few counts. The chain uses TRBV7-8 and TRBJ1-5; D not resolved. V gave up 5 bases and J gave up 0 bases, with 11 bases separating them. Looked up from germline, CDR1 is SGHVS and CDR2 is FQNEAQ. The CDR3 covers 15 residues. The DNA for the CDR3 is TGTGCCAGCAGCCATCCCGACGGTAGCAATCAGCCCCAGCATTTT. As protein: CASSHPDGSNQPQHF.

The chain carries TRBV12-3 or TRBV12-4 and TRBJ2-1; 7 nucleotides match TRBD2. With 6 bases clipped from V and 6 bases from J, the junction kept 17 bases outside the gene matches. The CDR3 is 17 amino acids. The CDR3, as DNA: TGTGCCAGCAGCCCGCCCTTTTTCAGCGGGGTCTTCAATGAGCAGTTCTTC. Amino acid sequence: CASSPPFFSGVFNEQFF.

This clonotype showed up just once. The genes are TRBV5-1 and TRBJ1-1; D is unresolved. Looked up from germline, CDR1 is SGHRS and CDR2 is YFSETQ. The CDR3 length is 14 residues. Deletions cut 4 bases from V and 1 base from J, with 11 bases between. The CDR3 reads CASSLNTRNTEAFF. Here the CDR3 DNA reads TGCGCCAGCAGCCTTAACACCCGGAACACTGAAGCTTTCTTT.

The V call is TRBV9, the J call TRBJ2-1; the D gene could be TRBD1 or TRBD2 (7 bases each). The CDR3 is 16 amino acids. Germline values: CDR1 SGDLS, CDR2 YYNGEE. V lost 0 bases, J lost 8 bases, and 18 bases lay in between. The CDR3: CASSVGGGQGGDEQFF. CDR3 bases: TGTGCCAGCAGCGTAGGGGGGGGGCAGGGGGGGGATGAGCAGTTCTTC. The variable domain in full, with the rest retrieved from reference TRBV9 and TRBJ2-1, is DSGVTQTPKHLITATGQRVTLRCSPRSGDLSVYWYQQSLDQGLQFLIQYYNGEERAKGNILERFSAQQFPDLHSELNLSSLELGDSALYFCASSVGGGQGGDEQFFGPGTRLTVL.

The chain is built from TRBV5-1 and TRBJ2-7; D not certain. V lost 5 bases, J lost 1 base, and 13 bases lay in between. Germline V gene lookup returns CDR1 SGHRS and CDR2 YFSETQ. This CDR3 comprises 14 residues. CDR3 sequence (DNA): TGCGCCAGCAGTGGCCAGCTCCCTTCCTACGAGCAGTACTTC. This encodes CASSGQLPSYEQYF.

The gene calls are TRBV2 and TRBJ2-7, with 7 nucleotides matching TRBD1. Germline V lookup: CDR1 SNHLY, CDR2 FYNNEI. This CDR3 region has 13 residues. V was clipped by 6 bases and J by 3 bases; unmatched bases: 5. For the CDR3, the DNA is TGTGCCAGCAGGACAGGACAGGACTACGAGCAGTACTTC. This codes for CASRTGQDYEQYF.

V usage is TRBV20-1 and J usage is TRBJ2-1, with 9 bases that match TRBD2. Germline V gives CDR1 DFQATT, CDR2 SNEGSKA (reference sequence). With 0 bases clipped from V and 3 bases from J, the junction kept 3 bases outside the gene matches. The CDR3 extends over 15 amino acids. CDR3 region: CSARDLSGGYNEQFF. CDR3 DNA sequence: TGCAGTGCTAGAGATCTTAGCGGGGGCTACAATGAGCAGTTCTTC.

The V gene is TRBV19, the J gene TRBJ1-1; D remains unclear. Trimming stripped 6 bases from V and 0 bases from J, with 14 bases between. CDR3 length: 15 residues. CDR1 and CDR2 from the germline V gene are LNHDA and SQIVND (reference sequence). This CDR3 reads CASSFVPPMNTEAFF. The CDR3 DNA follows: TGTGCCAGTAGCTTCGTTCCTCCCATGAACACTGAAGCTTTCTTT.

This clonotype has only one observation. V gene TRBV7-2 combines with J gene TRBJ1-3; 7 bases are a match to TRBD1. CDR3 length equals 14 residues. Trimming removed 6 bases from V and 4 bases from J; junction bases left unmatched: 6. Germline lookup yields CDR1 SGHTA and CDR2 FQGNSA. Here the CDR3 reads CASRATGKGNTIYF. The CDR3 nucleotides are TGTGCCAGCAGGGCGACAGGGAAAGGAAACACCATATATTTT. Full variable domain (remainder filled in from reference TRBV7-2 and TRBJ1-3): GAGVSQSPSNKVTEKGKDVELRCDPISGHTALYWYRQSLGQGLEFLIYFQGNSAPDKSGLPSDRFSAERTGGSVSTLTIQRTQQEDSAVYLCASRATGKGNTIYFGEGSWLTVV.

V usage is TRBV6-1 and J usage is TRBJ1-2, with unresolved D. The CDR3 extends over 14 amino acids. CDR1 MNHNS and CDR2 SASEGT come from the germline V gene. V was pared by 6 bases and J by 2 bases, with 13 bases between. The CDR3 sequence: CASRPLGGNYGYTF. CDR3 bases: TGTGCCAGCAGACCCCTCGGAGGGAACTATGGCTACACCTTC.

This clonotype was detected a few times. The gene calls are TRBV19 and TRBJ1-5; D is ambiguous. The CDR3 consists of 12 residues. Germline loops: CDR1 LNHDA, CDR2 SQIVND (reference sequence). Trimming removed 5 bases at V and 5 bases at J, with 7 bases between. The CDR3 DNA is TGTGCCAGTAGTCCATATTATCAGCCCCAGCATTTT. It is translated as CASSPYYQPQHF. The entire variable domain, with the rest obtained from reference TRBV19 and TRBJ1-5, is as follows: DGGITQSPKYLFRKEGQNVTLSCEQNLNHDAMYWYRQDPGQGLRLIYYSQIVNDFQKGDIAEGYSVSREKKESFPLTVTSAQKNPTAFYLCASSPYYQPQHFGDGTRLSIL.

The V gene is TRBV7-6, the J gene TRBJ2-6; possibly TRBD2 for D (5 bases). Trimming pared 6 bases from V and 0 bases from J, leaving 12 bases between. CDR3 length: 16 residues. CDR1 SGHVS and CDR2 FNYEAQ come from the germline V gene. CDR3 protein: CASRPSAASGANVLTF. CDR3 DNA sequence: TGTGCCAGCAGACCTTCAGCGGCCTCTGGGGCCAACGTCCTGACTTTC.

This clonotype was detected a few times. The chain combines TRBV20-1 with TRBJ1-2; D call uncertain. The CDR3 totals 13 residues. V was shortened by 5 bases and J by 2 bases, with 12 bases between the two germline ends. CDR1 and CDR2 from the germline V gene are DFQATT and SNEGSKA (reference sequence). CDR3 in DNA: TGCAGTGCTCCAGAGGGAGGGAACTATGGCTACACCTTC. It is translated as CSAPEGGNYGYTF.

This clonotype has only a few counts. The chain has TRBV12-3 or TRBV12-4 and TRBJ1-2; D is undetermined. With 7 bases removed from V and 1 base from J, the gap between germline ends came to 7 bases. There are 12 residues in the CDR3. In DNA form, the CDR3 reads TGTGCCAGCAATGGAATTAACTATGGCTACACCTTC. This sequence encodes CASNGINYGYTF.